This T cell receptor beta chain was sequenced in a study of blood T cells in healthy people across ages. In the study overall: About one barcoded beta molecule per two T cells was captured by template switching.

As regards this clonotype: Its target is unknown.

Study-wide results and caveats: Considered underestimates were the diversity estimates obtained from one million T cells. As age increased, TCR beta diversity per million T cells fell in a roughly linear fashion.

Through a sample-barcoded 5' primer and a J-beta primer mix, a second PCR was run for roughly 6 to 12 cycles. TCRdb re-called the 5' RACE reads with MiXCR, one entry per CDR3 protein. This table has 1.5 million to 2 million distinct CDR3 sequences, about 49% appearing once. Germline values: CDR1 MDHEN, CDR2 SYDVKM. The CDR3 spans 15 residues. Deletions cut 6 bases from V and 3 bases from J, with 14 bases between. The rearrangement uses TRBV28 and TRBJ1-4; the D gene is possibly TRBD1 (5 bases). What was sequenced was blood. This clonotype originated in a woman between 35 and 50 years old in good health. The CDR3 loop reads CASRSSGLANEKLFF. The CDR3 DNA follows: TGTGCCAGCAGGTCTTCGGGGCTGGCTAATGAAAAACTGTTTTTT.